This T cell receptor (beta chain) originates from a study of human thymus T cells. V was trimmed by 4 bases and J by 3 bases, leaving 14 bases between them. The CDR3 runs to 15 residues. Germline lookup yields CDR1 SGHTS and CDR2 YDEGEE. Data came from immunoSEQ multiplex PCR; TCRdb stores just in-frame clones and leaves some out. The profile shows some 46,000 clones, 90% to 95% of them singletons. Input material: blood. This receptor was identified in a boy less than two years old with a congenital heart defect but otherwise immunologically healthy. The chain couples TRBV5-8 to TRBJ2-4; no firm D call. The CDR3 bases are TGTGCCAGCAGCCGTCTGAAGGGTGTCAAAAACATTCAGTACTTC. It codes for CASSRLKGVKNIQYF. The complete variable domain, with remaining parts taken from reference TRBV5-8 and TRBJ2-4, reads EAGVTQSPTHLIKTRGQQATLRCSPISGHTSVYWYQQALGLGLQFLLWYDEGEERNRGNFPPRFSGRQFPNYSSELNVNALELEDSALYLCASSRLKGVKNIQYFGAGTRLSVL.